The 29 T cell receptor beta chains listed next were all sequenced from one sample in a study of blood T cell repertoires in COVID-19. Measured with immunoSEQ multiplex PCR; TCRdb has only the in-frame clones, and not every one. The data contain about 220,000 clones, approximately 81% of them singletons. The sequenced material came from peripheral blood. The receptor source for this set is a man aged 45 to 65 who had recovered from COVID-19.

The chain is built from TRBV28 and TRBJ2-7; TRBD1 matches 8 bases. V lost 5 bases, J lost 5 bases, and 2 bases stayed unmatched. CDR3 length equals 12 residues. The germline V gene encodes CDR1 MDHEN and CDR2 SYDVKM. The CDR3, as DNA: TGTGCCAGCAGTCAGACAGGGGACGAGCAGTACTTC. It encodes CASSQTGDEQYF.

This chain connects TRBV9 to TRBJ1-4, with D possibly being TRBD1 (5 bases). The CDR3 has 16 amino acids. Germline V gene data show CDR1 as SGDLS and CDR2 as YYNGEE. The germline V and J ends were trimmed by 3 bases and 2 bases, with 14 bases remaining between them. CDR3 DNA: TGTGCCAGCAGCGCTCAAGCAGGGCTTACTAATGAAAAACTGTTTTTT. Translation: CASSAQAGLTNEKLFF.

The chain couples TRBV9 to TRBJ2-3; 7 nucleotides line up with TRBD2. Germline CDR1 is SGDLS and CDR2 is YYNGEE. CDR3 size: 16 residues. V shed 1 base, J shed 5 bases, and the junction held 10 bases outside the gene matches. Written as DNA, the CDR3 is TGTGCCAGCAGCGTAACGGCGGGAGTGGCCGGAGATACGCAGTATTTT. It specifies CASSVTAGVAGDTQYF.

The chain carries TRBV3-1 (or the pseudogene TRBV3-2) and TRBJ2-1, with D perhaps matching TRBD2 (6 bases). Trimming removed 6 bases from V and 0 bases from J, with 15 bases in between. Germline-derived CDR1 and CDR2 are LGHDT and YNNKEL (reference sequence). CDR3 length equals 16 residues. CDR3 DNA sequence: TGTGCCAGCAGGAACATAGCGGTCAGCTCCTACAATGAGCAGTTCTTC. Its translation is CASRNIAVSSYNEQFF.

In the case of this clone: Other nucleotide sequences in the sample specify the same CDR3. This sequence joins TRBV5-1 and TRBJ2-1; 9 nucleotides match TRBD2. Germline CDR1 SGHRS, CDR2 YFSETQ. Trimming removed 0 bases from V and 1 base from J; junction bases left unmatched: 2. The CDR3 covers 16 residues. CDR3 nucleotide sequence: TGCGCCAGCAGCTTGGCACTAGCGGGTTCCTACAATGAGCAGTTCTTC. Translating it yields CASSLALAGSYNEQFF.

This clone was detected only once. This chain uses TRBV13 with TRBJ2-3; 15 nucleotides align to TRBD2. Germline trimming cut 5 bases from V and 1 base from J; bases unmatched to any gene: 4. The V gene's germline CDR1 is PRHDT and CDR2 FYEKMQ (reference sequence). This CDR3 has 17 amino acids. In nucleotides, the CDR3 is TGTGCCAGCAGCCCCTGGACTAGCGGGAGGGGCACAGATACGCAGTATTTT. Amino acid sequence: CASSPWTSGRGTDTQYF.

This chain links TRBV11-2 with TRBJ2-3; TRBD2 matches at 10 bases. The CDR3 has 19 amino acids. Germline V lookup: CDR1 SGHAT, CDR2 FQNNGV. The ends lost 0 bases at V and 2 bases at J; junction bases unmatched: 11. The CDR3 reads CASSLEPAGSGRATDTQYF. Written as DNA, the CDR3 is TGTGCCAGCAGCTTAGAACCGGCCGGGAGCGGGAGGGCCACAGATACGCAGTATTTT.

Only a few counts were recorded for this clone. The chain is built from TRBV5-1 and TRBJ2-1; 8 bases line up with TRBD2. Germline loops: CDR1 SGHRS, CDR2 YFSETQ. The CDR3 loop spans 16 amino acids. V was clipped by 5 bases and J by 2 bases; unmatched bases: 9. The CDR3 loop reads CASSYRLATTYNEQFF. CDR3 DNA sequence: TGCGCCAGCAGTTATCGACTAGCGACGACCTACAATGAGCAGTTCTTC.

V usage is TRBV28 and J usage is TRBJ2-2; 10 bases are a match to TRBD1. This CDR3 is built from 16 residues. J gave up 1 base and V 3 bases, and 2 bases lay outside the gene matches. The germline CDR1 and CDR2 sequences are MDHEN and SYDVKM. The CDR3 spells CASSFGQGVNTGELFF. DNA for the CDR3: TGTGCCAGCAGTTTTGGACAGGGGGTGAACACCGGGGAGCTGTTTTTT.

V is TRBV15 and J is TRBJ2-6; D is possibly TRBD1 (6 bases). This CDR3 has 19 amino acids. V shed 3 bases and J shed 0 bases, with 18 bases lying between them. Germline loops: CDR1 LNHNV, CDR2 YYDKDF (reference sequence). The CDR3 region is CATSRAGQPPSSGANVLTF. As DNA, the CDR3 is TGTGCCACCAGCAGGGCTGGACAGCCGCCCTCCTCTGGGGCCAACGTCCTGACTTTC. Looking up the rest from reference TRBV15 and TRBJ2-6 gives the full variable domain: DAMVIQNPRYQVTQFGKPVTLSCSQTLNHNVMYWYQQKSSQAPKLLFHYYDKDFNNEADTPDNFQSRRPNTSFCFLDIRSPGLGDTAMYLCATSRAGQPPSSGANVLTFGAGSRLTVL.

The V gene is TRBV28, the J gene TRBJ1-2; D gene ambiguous. The CDR3 sequence is 12 residues long. Germline loops: CDR1 MDHEN, CDR2 SYDVKM. The ends were cut back, 5 bases at V and 8 bases at J, with 12 bases in the middle. The chain's CDR3 is CASSTPFGGYTF. CDR3 nucleotide sequence: TGTGCCAGCAGTACGCCTTTCGGGGGCTACACCTTC.

The V gene is TRBV14, the J gene TRBJ2-2, with a possible D match to TRBD2 (5 bases). Germline lookup yields CDR1 SGHDN and CDR2 FVKESK. The CDR3 contains 15 residues. V was pared by 1 base and J by 5 bases, with 11 bases between. CDR3 sequence (DNA): TGTGCCAGCAGCCAAGTCGCGGGCGGTACCGGGGAGCTGTTTTTT. This codes for CASSQVAGGTGELFF.

The gene calls are TRBV7-9 and TRBJ2-3, with 12 nucleotides matching TRBD1. Germline CDR1 reads SEHNR; CDR2 reads FQNEAQ (reference sequence). The CDR3 sequence is 16 residues long. The junction had 7 bases not matched to a gene; V was cut back by 4 bases and J by 5 bases. The CDR3 loop is CASSYPGQGAEDTQYF. DNA of the CDR3: TGTGCCAGCAGCTACCCGGGACAGGGGGCAGAAGATACGCAGTATTTT.

The rearrangement joins TRBV6-1 to TRBJ2-7; possible D gene TRBD2, 5 bases. From germline, CDR1 is MNHNS and CDR2 SASEGT. V shed 2 bases and J shed 0 bases, with 11 bases lying between them. The CDR3 is 15 residues long. DNA of the CDR3: TGTGCCAGCAGTGAATATGTGGGGAGCTCCTACGAGCAGTACTTC. Protein: CASSEYVGSSYEQYF.

V and J are TRBV7-2 and TRBJ2-7; TRBD2 matches 9 bases. Germline V lookup: CDR1 SGHTA, CDR2 FQGNSA. The CDR3 sequence is 15 residues long. V lost 6 bases, J lost 4 bases, and 10 bases stayed unmatched. This CDR3 is CASSREQAGGYEQYF. Here the CDR3 DNA reads TGTGCCAGCAGTCGAGAGCAGGCGGGAGGGTACGAGCAGTACTTC.

This clone was picked up a small number of times. CDR3 region: CASSIVGVSQPQHF. DNA for the CDR3: TGTGCCAGTAGTATAGTCGGGGTAAGTCAGCCCCAGCATTTT. This chain links TRBV19 with TRBJ1-5; the D is unclear. The V end lost 1 base, the J end lost 6 bases, and 10 bases lay between the germline ends. Per the germline V gene, CDR1 is LNHDA and CDR2 is SQIVND (reference sequence). The CDR3 sequence is 14 residues long.

This chain connects TRBV6-5 to TRBJ1-2, with D perhaps TRBD1 (5 bases). V gave up 7 bases and J gave up 4 bases, with 13 bases separating them. The germline CDR1 and CDR2 sequences are MNHEY and SVGAGI. CDR3 length equals 13 residues. CDR3: CASTTGPFYGYTF. CDR3 DNA sequence: TGTGCCAGCACCACAGGACCGTTCTATGGCTACACCTTC.

The genes are TRBV5-1 and TRBJ2-6; 8 nucleotides line up with TRBD1. V was pared by 0 bases and J by 2 bases, with 7 bases of the junction left unmatched. This CDR3 is built from 18 residues. Germline CDR1 SGHRS, CDR2 YFSETQ. CDR3 nucleotide sequence: TGCGCCAGCAGCTTGGATGGGCAGGGGGCAACTGGGGCCAACGTCCTGACTTTC. This encodes CASSLDGQGATGANVLTF. The complete variable domain, with remaining parts taken from reference TRBV5-1 and TRBJ2-6, reads KAGVTQTPRYLIKTRGQQVTLSCSPISGHRSVSWYQQTPGQGLQFLFEYFSETQRNKGNFPGRFSGRQFSNSRSEMNVSTLELGDSALYLCASSLDGQGATGANVLTFGAGSRLTVL.

V gene TRBV28 combines with J gene TRBJ1-5; D might be TRBD1 (6 bases). V shed 6 bases and J shed 3 bases, with 12 bases lying between them. CDR3 length: 14 residues. Germline V gives CDR1 MDHEN, CDR2 SYDVKM. The CDR3 coding sequence is TGTGCCAGCAGACTAGGGGGTTTCAATCAGCCCCAGCATTTT. Translating gives CASRLGGFNQPQHF.

This rearrangement joins TRBV18 to TRBJ1-1, with D possibly being TRBD1 (5 bases). The CDR3 is 17 residues long. Trimming shortened V by 2 bases and J by 0 bases, and 16 bases separated the two germline ends. CDR1 is KGHSH and CDR2 is LQKENI in the germline V gene. The CDR3: CASSPRQPYDMNTEAFF. CDR3 bases: TGTGCCAGCTCACCAAGACAGCCATATGACATGAACACTGAAGCTTTCTTT.

The chain joins TRBV30 to TRBJ2-3, with 12 bases identical to TRBD2. CDR1 is GTSNPN, CDR2 SVGIG, per germline (reference sequence). V gave up 1 base and J gave up 6 bases; unmatched junction bases: 5. CDR3 length: 15 residues. CDR3 protein: CAWSGLAGELDTQYF. The CDR3 coding sequence is TGTGCCTGGAGTGGACTAGCGGGAGAGTTGGATACGCAGTATTTT.

This chain uses TRBV29-1 with TRBJ1-2; 7 bases line up with TRBD1. The CDR3 consists of 15 residues. Trimming took 0 bases from V and 11 from J; bases not matched to a gene: 15. Germline V gene lookup returns CDR1 SQVTM and CDR2 ANQGSEA. In DNA form, the CDR3 reads TGCAGCGTTGAAGATTCGGAGGGGGCATATTCCTATTACACCTTC. This codes for CSVEDSEGAYSYYTF.

This clone was seen a few times. J is TRBJ2-7 and V is TRBV5-1, with TRBD1 identical over 11 bases. The CDR3 has 13 residues. Germline CDR1 SGHRS, CDR2 YFSETQ. Unmatched junction bases numbered 2, after V lost 5 bases and J lost 4 bases. CDR3 sequence reads: CASRGQGGYEQYF. The CDR3 coding sequence is TGCGCCAGCAGGGGACAGGGGGGATACGAGCAGTACTTC.

The chain links TRBV3-1 (or the pseudogene TRBV3-2) to TRBJ2-7; 7 positions match TRBD1. The CDR3 runs 14 residues. Per the germline V gene, CDR1 is LGHDT and CDR2 is YNNKEL (reference sequence). The ends lost 2 bases at V and 4 bases at J; junction bases unmatched: 5. The DNA for the CDR3 is TGTGCCAGCAGCCAAACGCCGGACAGGTACGAGCAGTACTTC. Amino acids: CASSQTPDRYEQYF.

The chain employs TRBV2 and TRBJ2-3, with D hard to call. V was pared by 4 bases and J by 2 bases, with 7 bases between. CDR1 is SNHLY and CDR2 is FYNNEI in the germline V gene. CDR3 size: 13 residues. The CDR3 DNA is TGTGCCAGCAGTGCGGTGTCCACAGATACGCAGTATTTT. Translation: CASSAVSTDTQYF.

The rearrangement joins TRBV19 to TRBJ2-1; tentative D call: TRBD1 (8 bases). Per germline, CDR1 LNHDA and CDR2 SQIVND (reference sequence). The germline V and J ends were trimmed by 6 bases and 4 bases, with 13 bases remaining between them. The CDR3 consists of 14 residues. CDR3 in amino acids: CASRQGGPYNEQFF. Here the CDR3 DNA reads TGTGCCAGTAGACAGGGGGGGCCTTACAATGAGCAGTTCTTC. Supplemented by reference TRBV19 and TRBJ2-1, the full variable domain reads DGGITQSPKYLFRKEGQNVTLSCEQNLNHDAMYWYRQDPGQGLRLIYYSQIVNDFQKGDIAEGYSVSREKKESFPLTVTSAQKNPTAFYLCASRQGGPYNEQFFGPGTRLTVL.

The chain employs TRBV10-2 and TRBJ1-2, with D maybe TRBD1 (6 bases). CDR1 is WSHSY and CDR2 is SAAADI in the germline V gene. The CDR3 sequence is 13 residues long. Trimming removed 6 bases from V and 5 bases from J, with 13 bases in between. CDR3 sequence reads: CASRVQGKYGYTF. CDR3 DNA sequence: TGCGCCAGCAGAGTACAGGGAAAATATGGCTACACCTTC.

J is TRBJ2-7 and V is TRBV18, with D perhaps matching TRBD1 (7 bases). V lost 1 base and J 7 bases, leaving 26 bases between the germline ends. Germline V gene lookup returns CDR1 KGHSH and CDR2 LQKENI. The CDR3 is 18 residues long. CDR3 amino acids: CASSPQGHSNLPGGEQYF. CDR3 bases: TGTGCCAGCTCACCACAGGGCCACTCGAATTTGCCAGGGGGGGAGCAGTACTTC.

V and J are TRBV19 and TRBJ2-3; 8 nucleotides match TRBD2. This CDR3 contains 16 residues. V gave up 5 bases and J gave up 1 base; unmatched junction bases: 8. Germline-derived CDR1 and CDR2 are LNHDA and SQIVND (reference sequence). The CDR3 nucleotides are TGTGCCAGTAGTGGACTAGCCCCCTGGGGCACAGATACGCAGTATTTT. As protein: CASSGLAPWGTDTQYF.